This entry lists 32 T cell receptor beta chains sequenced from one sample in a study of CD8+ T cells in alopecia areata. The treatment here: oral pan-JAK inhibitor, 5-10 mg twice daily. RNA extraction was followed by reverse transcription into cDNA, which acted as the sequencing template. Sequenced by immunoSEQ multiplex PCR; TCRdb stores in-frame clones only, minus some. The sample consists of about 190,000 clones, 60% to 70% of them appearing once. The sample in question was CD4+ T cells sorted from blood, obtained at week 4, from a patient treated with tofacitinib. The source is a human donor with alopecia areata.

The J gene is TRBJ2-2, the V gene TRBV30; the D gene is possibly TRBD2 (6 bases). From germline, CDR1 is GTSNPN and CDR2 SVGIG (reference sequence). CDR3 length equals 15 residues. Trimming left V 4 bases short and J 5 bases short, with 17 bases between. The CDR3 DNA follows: TGTGCCTGGATTGGACGGAGGGTTCGGACCGGGGAGCTGTTTTTT. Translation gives CAWIGRRVRTGELFF.

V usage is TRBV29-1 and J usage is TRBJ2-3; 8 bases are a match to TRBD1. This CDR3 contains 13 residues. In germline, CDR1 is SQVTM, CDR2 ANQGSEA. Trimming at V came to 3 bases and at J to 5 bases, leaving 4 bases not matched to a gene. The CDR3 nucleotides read TGCAGCGTTGATCAGGGGGCCAGAGATACGCAGTATTTT. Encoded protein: CSVDQGARDTQYF.

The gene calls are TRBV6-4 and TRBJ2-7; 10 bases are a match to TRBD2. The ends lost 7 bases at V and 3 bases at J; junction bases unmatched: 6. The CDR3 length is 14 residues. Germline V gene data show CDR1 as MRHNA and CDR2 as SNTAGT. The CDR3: CASNQREGVYEQYF. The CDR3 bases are TGTGCCAGCAATCAGCGGGAGGGCGTCTACGAGCAGTACTTC.

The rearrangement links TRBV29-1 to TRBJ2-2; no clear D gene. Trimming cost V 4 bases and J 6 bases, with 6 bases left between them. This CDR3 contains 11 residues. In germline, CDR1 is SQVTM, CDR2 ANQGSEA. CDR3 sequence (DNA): TGCAGCGTTGGTGTCTCCGGGGAGCTGTTTTTT. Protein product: CSVGVSGELFF.

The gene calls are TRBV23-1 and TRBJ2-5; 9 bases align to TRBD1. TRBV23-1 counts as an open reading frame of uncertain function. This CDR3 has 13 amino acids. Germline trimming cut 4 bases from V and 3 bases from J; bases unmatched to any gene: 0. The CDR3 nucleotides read TGCGCCAGCAGTCGGGACAGGGAAGAGACCCAGTACTTC. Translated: CASSRDREETQYF.

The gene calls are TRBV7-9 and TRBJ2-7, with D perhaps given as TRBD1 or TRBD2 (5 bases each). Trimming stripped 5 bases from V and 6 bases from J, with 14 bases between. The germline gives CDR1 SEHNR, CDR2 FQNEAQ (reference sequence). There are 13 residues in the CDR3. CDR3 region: CASSRGTAGEQYF. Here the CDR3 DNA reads TGTGCCAGCAGCAGAGGGACGGCTGGCGAGCAGTACTTC.

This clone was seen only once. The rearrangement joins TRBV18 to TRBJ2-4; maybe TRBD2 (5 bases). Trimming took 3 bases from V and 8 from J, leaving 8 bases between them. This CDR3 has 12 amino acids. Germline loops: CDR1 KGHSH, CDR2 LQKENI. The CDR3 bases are TGTGCCAGCTCACCGACCGGGGACATTCAGTACTTC. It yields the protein CASSPTGDIQYF.

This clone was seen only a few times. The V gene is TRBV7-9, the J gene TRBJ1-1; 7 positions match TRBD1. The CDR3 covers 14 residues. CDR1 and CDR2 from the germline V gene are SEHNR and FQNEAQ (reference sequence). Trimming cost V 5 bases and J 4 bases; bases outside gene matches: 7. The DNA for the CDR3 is TGTGCCAGCAGCCTGACAGGGATGGGCACTGAAGCTTTCTTT. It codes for CASSLTGMGTEAFF.

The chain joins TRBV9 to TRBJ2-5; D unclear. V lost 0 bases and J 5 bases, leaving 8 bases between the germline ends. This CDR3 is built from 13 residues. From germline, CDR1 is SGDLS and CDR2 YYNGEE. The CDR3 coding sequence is TGTGCCAGCAGCGTAGAGGTGTCCGAGACCCAGTACTTC. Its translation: CASSVEVSETQYF.

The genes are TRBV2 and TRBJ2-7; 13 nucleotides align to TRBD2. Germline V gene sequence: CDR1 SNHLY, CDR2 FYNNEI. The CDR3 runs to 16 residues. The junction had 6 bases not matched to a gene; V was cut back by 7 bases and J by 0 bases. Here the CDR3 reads CASKGTSGTRSYEQYF. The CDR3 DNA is TGTGCCAGCAAAGGGACTAGCGGGACCCGCTCCTACGAGCAGTACTTC.

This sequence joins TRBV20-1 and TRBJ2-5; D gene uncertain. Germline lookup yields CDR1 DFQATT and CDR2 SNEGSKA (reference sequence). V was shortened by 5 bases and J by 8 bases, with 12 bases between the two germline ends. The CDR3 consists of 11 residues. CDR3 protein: CSACQEITQYF. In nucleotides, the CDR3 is TGCAGTGCTTGCCAAGAGATTACCCAGTACTTC.

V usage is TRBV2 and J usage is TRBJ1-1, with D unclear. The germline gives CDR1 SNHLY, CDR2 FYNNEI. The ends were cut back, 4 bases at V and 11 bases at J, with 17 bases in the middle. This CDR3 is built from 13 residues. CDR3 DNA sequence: TGTGCCAGCAGTGTATTAGGTAGACAAGGGGCTTTCTTT. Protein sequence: CASSVLGRQGAFF. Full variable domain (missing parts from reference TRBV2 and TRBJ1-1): EPEVTQTPSHQVTQMGQEVILRCVPISNHLYFYWYRQILGQKVEFLVSFYNNEISEKSEIFDDQFSVERPDGSNFTLKIRSTKLEDSAMYFCASSVLGRQGAFFGQGTRLTVV.

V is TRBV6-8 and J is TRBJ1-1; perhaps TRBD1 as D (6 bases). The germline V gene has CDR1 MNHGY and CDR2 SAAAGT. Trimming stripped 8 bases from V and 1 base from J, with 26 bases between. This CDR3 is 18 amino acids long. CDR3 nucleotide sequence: TGTGCCAGCCCTAACACCGGTCCTGGGACACCGAGGAACACTGAAGCTTTCTTT. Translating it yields CASPNTGPGTPRNTEAFF.

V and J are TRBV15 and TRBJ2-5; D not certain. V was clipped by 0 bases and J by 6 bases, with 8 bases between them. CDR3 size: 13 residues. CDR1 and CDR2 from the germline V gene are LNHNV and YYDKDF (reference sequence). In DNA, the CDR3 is TGTGCCACCAGCAGAGACCCTAAGAAGACCCAGTACTTC. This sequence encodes CATSRDPKKTQYF.

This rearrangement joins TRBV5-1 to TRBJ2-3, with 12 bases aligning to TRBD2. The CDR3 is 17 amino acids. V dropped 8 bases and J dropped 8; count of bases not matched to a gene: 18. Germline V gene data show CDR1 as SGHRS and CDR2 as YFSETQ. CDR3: CASGLRSSGGAQSTQYF. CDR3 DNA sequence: TGCGCCAGTGGCCTACGGTCTAGCGGGGGGGCGCAAAGTACGCAGTATTTT.

CDR3 DNA sequence: TGCGCCAGCAGCCCCGGGACAGCTTACGAGACCCAGTACTTC. Its translation: CASSPGTAYETQYF. The rearrangement joins TRBV5-1 to TRBJ2-5; 7 bases are shared with TRBD1. The germline V gene has CDR1 SGHRS and CDR2 YFSETQ. The trim removed 4 bases at V and 5 bases at J, leaving 8 bases unmatched. The length of the CDR3 is 14 residues.

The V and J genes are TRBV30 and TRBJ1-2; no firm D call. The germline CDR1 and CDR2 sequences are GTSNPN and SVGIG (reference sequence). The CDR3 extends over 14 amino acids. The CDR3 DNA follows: TGTAGCGCTAAGGGCCGCCTCTCCTATAGGGGCTACACCTTC. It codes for CSAKGRLSYRGYTF. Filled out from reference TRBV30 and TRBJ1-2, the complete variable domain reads SQTIHQWPATLVQPVGSPLSLECTVEGTSNPNLYWYRQAAGRGLQLLFYSVGIGQISSEVPQNLSASRPQDRQFILSSKKLLLSDSGFYLCSAKGRLSYRGYTFGSGTRLTVV.

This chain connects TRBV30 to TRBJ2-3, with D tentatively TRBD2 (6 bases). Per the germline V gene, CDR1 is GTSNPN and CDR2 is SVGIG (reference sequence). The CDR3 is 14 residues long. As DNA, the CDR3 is TGTAACTCGATAGCGGTGCCAGGGACAGATACGCAGTATTTT. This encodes CNSIAVPGTDTQYF.

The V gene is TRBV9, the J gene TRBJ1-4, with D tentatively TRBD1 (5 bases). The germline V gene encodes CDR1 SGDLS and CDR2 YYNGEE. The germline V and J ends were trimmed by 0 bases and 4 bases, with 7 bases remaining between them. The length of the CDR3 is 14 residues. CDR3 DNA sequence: TGTGCCAGCAGCGTAGGAGGGGATAATGAAAAACTGTTTTTT. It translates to CASSVGGDNEKLFF. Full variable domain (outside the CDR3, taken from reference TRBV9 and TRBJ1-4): DSGVTQTPKHLITATGQRVTLRCSPRSGDLSVYWYQQSLDQGLQFLIQYYNGEERAKGNILERFSAQQFPDLHSELNLSSLELGDSALYFCASSVGGDNEKLFFGSGTQLSVL.

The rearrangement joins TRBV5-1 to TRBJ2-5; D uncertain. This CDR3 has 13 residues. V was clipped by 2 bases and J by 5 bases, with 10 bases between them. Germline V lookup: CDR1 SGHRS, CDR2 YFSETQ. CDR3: CASSLAAVETQYF. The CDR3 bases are TGCGCCAGCAGCTTAGCCGCAGTCGAGACCCAGTACTTC.

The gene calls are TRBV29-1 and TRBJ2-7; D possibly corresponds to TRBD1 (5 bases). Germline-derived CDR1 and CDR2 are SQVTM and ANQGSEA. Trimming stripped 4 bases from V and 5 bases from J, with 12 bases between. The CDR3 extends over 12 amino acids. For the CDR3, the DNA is TGCAGCGTTGTAATAGGGGTCGACGAGCAGTACTTC. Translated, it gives CSVVIGVDEQYF.

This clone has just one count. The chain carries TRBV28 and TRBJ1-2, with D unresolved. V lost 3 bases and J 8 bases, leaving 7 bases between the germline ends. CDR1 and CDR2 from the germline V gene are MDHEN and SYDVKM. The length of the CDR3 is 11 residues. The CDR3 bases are TGTGCCAGCAGTTTCTTAAGGGGCTACACCTTC. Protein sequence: CASSFLRGYTF.

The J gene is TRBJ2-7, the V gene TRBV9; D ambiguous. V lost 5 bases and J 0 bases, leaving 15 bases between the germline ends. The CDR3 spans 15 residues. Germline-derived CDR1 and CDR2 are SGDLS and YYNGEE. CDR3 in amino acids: CASSPAGFHSYEQYF. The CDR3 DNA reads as TGTGCCAGCAGTCCTGCCGGGTTCCACTCCTACGAGCAGTACTTC.

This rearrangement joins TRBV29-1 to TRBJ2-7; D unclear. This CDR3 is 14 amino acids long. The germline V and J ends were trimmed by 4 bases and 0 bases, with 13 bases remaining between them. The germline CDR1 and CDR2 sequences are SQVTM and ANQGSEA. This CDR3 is CSVALLPSSYEQYF. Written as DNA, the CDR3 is TGCAGCGTTGCGTTGCTCCCGAGCTCCTACGAGCAGTACTTC.

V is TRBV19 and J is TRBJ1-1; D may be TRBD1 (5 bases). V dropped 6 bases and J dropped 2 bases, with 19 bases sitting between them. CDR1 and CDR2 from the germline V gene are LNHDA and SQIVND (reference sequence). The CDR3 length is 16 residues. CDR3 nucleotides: TGTGCCAGTAGGAAAGGTGAGGGGTGGGAAAACACTGAAGCTTTCTTT. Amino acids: CASRKGEGWENTEAFF.

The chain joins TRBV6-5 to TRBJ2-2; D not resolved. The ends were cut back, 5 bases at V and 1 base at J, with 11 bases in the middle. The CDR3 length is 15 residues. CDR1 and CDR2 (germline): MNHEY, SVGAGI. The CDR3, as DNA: TGTGCCAGCAGTCATCTACCGGAGAACACCGGGGAGCTGTTTTTT. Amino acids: CASSHLPENTGELFF.

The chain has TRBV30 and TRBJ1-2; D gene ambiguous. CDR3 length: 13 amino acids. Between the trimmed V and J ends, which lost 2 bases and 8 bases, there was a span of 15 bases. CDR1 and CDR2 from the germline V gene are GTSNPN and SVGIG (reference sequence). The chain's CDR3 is CAWSFLTAAGYTF. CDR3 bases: TGTGCCTGGAGTTTCCTAACTGCGGCCGGCTACACCTTC.

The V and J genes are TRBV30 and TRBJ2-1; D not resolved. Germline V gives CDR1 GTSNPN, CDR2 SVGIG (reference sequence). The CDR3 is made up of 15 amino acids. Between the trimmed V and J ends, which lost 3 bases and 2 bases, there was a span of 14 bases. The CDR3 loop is CAWSGSAPTYNEQFF. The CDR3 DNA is TGTGCCTGGAGCGGTTCAGCGCCTACCTACAATGAGCAGTTCTTC.

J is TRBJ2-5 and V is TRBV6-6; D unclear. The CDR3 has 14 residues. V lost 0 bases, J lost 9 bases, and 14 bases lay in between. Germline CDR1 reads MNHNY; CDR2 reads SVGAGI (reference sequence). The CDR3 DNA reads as TGTGCCAGCAGTTACTCTATATCCTTAGGGTCCCAGTACTTC. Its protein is CASSYSISLGSQYF.

CDR3 coding DNA: TGCAGCGTCGGGACAGGGTATACTGAAGCTTTCTTT. Protein product: CSVGTGYTEAFF. V usage is TRBV29-1 and J usage is TRBJ1-1; TRBD1 aligns across 9 bases. V lost 6 bases, J lost 5 bases, and 4 bases stayed unmatched. Germline V gene data show CDR1 as SQVTM and CDR2 as ANQGSEA. This CDR3 is 12 amino acids long.

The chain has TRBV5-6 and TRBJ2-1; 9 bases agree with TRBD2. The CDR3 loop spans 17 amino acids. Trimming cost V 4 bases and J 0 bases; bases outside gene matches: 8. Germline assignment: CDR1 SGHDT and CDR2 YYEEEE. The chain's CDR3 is CASSLTSGRSSYNEQFF. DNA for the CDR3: TGTGCCAGCAGCCTGACTAGCGGAAGATCCTCCTACAATGAGCAGTTCTTC.

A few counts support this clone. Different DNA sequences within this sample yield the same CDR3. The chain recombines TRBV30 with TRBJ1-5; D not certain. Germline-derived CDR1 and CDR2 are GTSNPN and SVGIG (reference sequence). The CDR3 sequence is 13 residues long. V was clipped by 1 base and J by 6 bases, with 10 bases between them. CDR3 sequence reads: CAWSATGGQPQHF. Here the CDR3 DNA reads TGTGCCTGGAGTGCGACTGGTGGTCAGCCCCAGCATTTT.